The 20 T cell receptor beta chains below all came from one sample that was sequenced in a study of blood T cell repertoires in COVID-19 (TCRdb year 2020). Libraries were constructed by the immunoSEQ multiplex PCR assay. The immuneACCESS repertoire file appears here via TCRdb, limited to in-frame rearrangements. These files lack a portion of the clones; in checked studies, under half of the deficit traces to unresolved V genes, and the cause of the others is not known. In this sample the table shows tens of thousands of clones, 85% to 90% of which occur a single time. The top ten hold around 8.1% of the sample. Input material: peripheral blood. These receptors were collected from a woman between 70 and 85 years old with acute or convalescent COVID-19.

The chain joins TRBV6-5 to TRBJ2-2, with a tentative D call TRBD1 (6 bases). The CDR3 has 15 amino acids. The V end lost 7 bases, the J end lost 4 bases, and 16 bases lay between the germline ends. CDR1 and CDR2 from the germline V gene are MNHEY and SVGAGI. CDR3 coding DNA: TGTGCCAGCAAACCAGGACAGCTGGGCACCGGGGAGCTGTTTTTT. The encoded protein is CASKPGQLGTGELFF.

The chain uses TRBV7-8 and TRBJ2-7; 8 nucleotides align to TRBD2. V lost 5 bases, J lost 4 bases, and 4 bases stayed unmatched. The CDR3 spans 13 residues. Looked up from germline, CDR1 is SGHVS and CDR2 is FQNEAQ. DNA for the CDR3: TGTGCCAGCAGCCCGGGAGGGGGTTACGAGCAGTACTTC. Protein sequence: CASSPGGGYEQYF.

The chain joins TRBV5-5 to TRBJ2-5, with D tentatively TRBD1 (6 bases). The germline V and J ends were trimmed by 2 bases and 6 bases, with 11 bases remaining between them. CDR1 SGHKS and CDR2 YYEKEE come from the germline V gene (reference sequence). The CDR3 spans 13 residues. The DNA of the CDR3 is TGTGCCAGCAGCTTACAGGGAGAAAAGACCCAGTACTTC. Amino acid sequence: CASSLQGEKTQYF.

The gene calls are TRBV9 and TRBJ2-1; D not certain. The CDR3 sequence is 15 residues long. V lost 0 bases to trimming and J lost 8 bases, with 15 bases between them. The germline V gene has CDR1 SGDLS and CDR2 YYNGEE. The CDR3 region has the DNA TGTGCCAGCAGCGTAGACCTAGGCAGTACCTATGAGCAGTTCTTC. It is translated as CASSVDLGSTYEQFF.

The rearrangement uses TRBV7-9 and TRBJ1-5; D possibly corresponds to TRBD1 (5 bases). Germline CDR1 reads SEHNR; CDR2 reads FQNEAQ (reference sequence). This CDR3 is 14 amino acids long. V was cut by 8 bases and J by 2 bases, with 13 bases left in between. The CDR3 loop reads CASSGGARNQPQHF. The CDR3 DNA follows: TGTGCCAGCTCAGGCGGGGCACGCAATCAGCCCCAGCATTTT.

This chain uses TRBV24-1 with TRBJ2-2; 10 bases align to TRBD1. This CDR3 has 16 amino acids. From germline, CDR1 is KGHDR and CDR2 SFDVKD. V was clipped by 4 bases and J by 5 bases; unmatched bases: 6. DNA of the CDR3: TGTGCCACCAGTGACTCGGGACAGGGGAAGACCGGGGAGCTGTTTTTT. Translation gives CATSDSGQGKTGELFF.

The CDR3 nucleotides read TGTGCCAGCAGATACTCAGGGGCGGAGCAGCCCCAGCATTTT. This gives the protein CASRYSGAEQPQHF. The chain uses TRBV2 and TRBJ1-5; a weak D match, TRBD1 (6 bases). From germline, CDR1 is SNHLY and CDR2 FYNNEI. The CDR3 consists of 14 residues. V was cut by 6 bases and J by 7 bases, with 16 bases left in between.

The V and J genes are TRBV4-1 and TRBJ2-2, with TRBD2 matching 10 bases. Germline CDR1 is MGHRA and CDR2 is YSYEKL. The CDR3 sequence is 18 residues long. The junction had 8 bases not matched to a gene; V was cut back by 3 bases and J by 1 base. The CDR3 nucleotides are TGCGCCAGCAGCCATCGTAGCATAGCGGGAGGGAACACCGGGGAGCTGTTTTTT. The encoded protein is CASSHRSIAGGNTGELFF.

V usage is TRBV7-9 and J usage is TRBJ2-7; D is possibly TRBD1 (6 bases). Trimming took 2 bases from V and 4 from J, leaving 12 bases between them. Germline V gene sequence: CDR1 SEHNR, CDR2 FQNEAQ (reference sequence). The CDR3 spans 14 residues. The CDR3 region is CASSLPGTPYEQYF. The CDR3, as DNA: TGTGCCAGCAGCTTACCCGGGACACCATACGAGCAGTACTTC.

This chain uses TRBV2 with TRBJ2-5, with D perhaps TRBD1 (5 bases). Trimming left V 5 bases short and J 1 base short, with 8 bases between. CDR1 and CDR2 (germline): SNHLY, FYNNEI. The CDR3 totals 13 residues. The CDR3 nucleotides read TGTGCCAGCAGTTCAGGGTCCCAAGAGACCCAGTACTTC. It encodes CASSSGSQETQYF.

The J gene is TRBJ1-6, the V gene TRBV11-2; TRBD1 matches at 7 bases. Germline V gene sequence: CDR1 SGHAT, CDR2 FQNNGV. The CDR3 extends over 14 amino acids. Trimming at V came to 6 bases and at J to 9 bases, leaving 8 bases not matched to a gene. CDR3 sequence (DNA): TGTGCCAGCAGTCAGGGGGGAGTTCGTTCACCCCTCCACTTT. Encoded protein: CASSQGGVRSPLHF.

The chain recombines TRBV9 with TRBJ2-7, with D possibly matching TRBD1 (6 bases). The CDR3 is 14 amino acids. V was shortened by 4 bases and J by 2 bases, with 13 bases between the two germline ends. The V gene's germline CDR1 is SGDLS and CDR2 YYNGEE. The CDR3 spells CASSTDSVTYEQYF. As DNA, the CDR3 is TGTGCCAGCAGCACGGACAGCGTAACCTACGAGCAGTACTTC.

The chain recombines TRBV29-1 with TRBJ2-1; D perhaps matches TRBD2 (5 bases). Trimming took 5 bases from V and 2 from J, leaving 13 bases between them. CDR1 and CDR2 from the germline V gene are SQVTM and ANQGSEA. The CDR3 extends over 14 amino acids. The CDR3 protein is CSVLRRGPYNEQFF. In DNA, the CDR3 is TGCAGCGTTTTGCGACGGGGTCCCTACAATGAGCAGTTCTTC.

The chain carries TRBV11-2 and TRBJ2-7, with TRBD2 as a possible D gene (5 bases). The germline gives CDR1 SGHAT, CDR2 FQNNGV. The CDR3 length is 15 residues. Trimming shortened V by 3 bases and J by 4 bases, and 16 bases separated the two germline ends. CDR3 coding DNA: TGTGCCAGCAGCTTGGACGGGAAATTCGTATACGAGCAGTACTTC. Amino acid sequence: CASSLDGKFVYEQYF.

The chain links TRBV9 to TRBJ1-1, with no clear D. Germline assignment: CDR1 SGDLS and CDR2 YYNGEE. The CDR3 totals 13 residues. V dropped 5 bases and J dropped 1 base, with 9 bases sitting between them. The CDR3 DNA reads TGTGCCAGCAGTGAGAGGTCGAACACTGAAGCTTTCTTT. It is translated as CASSERSNTEAFF.

This clone was picked up one time. The chain links TRBV7-2 to TRBJ2-1, with D perhaps matching TRBD1 (6 bases). The CDR3 spans 15 residues. V was pared by 1 base and J by 2 bases, with 9 bases between. Germline loops: CDR1 SGHTA, CDR2 FQGNSA. DNA of the CDR3: TGTGCCAGCAGCTTAGACAGGGTAGCCTACAATGAGCAGTTCTTC. It specifies CASSLDRVAYNEQFF.

This chain links TRBV5-1 with TRBJ1-1, with D possibly being TRBD1 (5 bases). The length of the CDR3 is 14 residues. Between the trimmed V and J ends, which lost 0 bases and 5 bases, there was a span of 11 bases. CDR1 and CDR2 (germline): SGHRS, YFSETQ. This CDR3 is CASSLEAGRTEAFF. The DNA for the CDR3 is TGCGCCAGCAGCTTGGAGGCAGGGAGGACTGAAGCTTTCTTT.

The chain couples TRBV3-1 (or the pseudogene TRBV3-2) to TRBJ2-2; tentative D call: TRBD2 (5 bases). Germline values: CDR1 LGHDT, CDR2 YNNKEL (reference sequence). V shed 4 bases and J shed 0 bases, with 12 bases lying between them. This CDR3 has 16 residues. CDR3 coding DNA: TGTGCCAGCAGCCGAGGACTGAATTCGAACACCGGGGAGCTGTTTTTT. Amino acids: CASSRGLNSNTGELFF.

This clone was seen only once. This chain connects TRBV27 to TRBJ1-1; D not resolved. Germline V gives CDR1 MNHEY, CDR2 SMNVEV (reference sequence). The ends were cut back, 7 bases at V and 6 bases at J, with 18 bases in the middle. There are 14 residues in the CDR3. In DNA, the CDR3 is TGTGCCAGCAATATAAAGTTTGGTAACTCTGAAGCTTTCTTT. Its protein product is CASNIKFGNSEAFF.

This chain uses TRBV24-1 with TRBJ1-1; 10 nucleotides match TRBD1. This CDR3 spans 16 amino acids. The V and J ends lost 2 bases and 4 bases, in that order; junction bases with no gene match: 6. Germline CDR1 is KGHDR and CDR2 is SFDVKD. The CDR3 is CATSDSDRGQGTEAFF. The DNA for the CDR3 is TGTGCCACCAGTGATTCAGACAGGGGGCAGGGCACTGAAGCTTTCTTT.